Listed below are T cell receptor beta chains from one sample, sequenced in a study of T-cell reconstitution after alpha-beta-depleted transplantation in children. From the PCR reads, TCRdb called clonotypes with MiXCR, one entry per CDR3 protein. The sample yields approximately 99,000 distinct CDR3 sequences, roughly 6.1% seen once. Sequenced here: PBMCs, mostly from graft donor cells, sampled 360 days after TCRalphabeta/CD19-depleted stem cell transplant. All receptors derive from a male patient aged 2 to 9 who had a stem cell transplant for acute lymphoblastic leukemia, so the T cells may come from the graft donor. Both conserved end residues are part of each CDR3.

len: 15; v_gene: TRBV5-1; j_gene: TRBJ2-7; CDR3aa: CASAAPSGSSYEQYF
len: 15; v_gene: TRBV7-2; j_gene: TRBJ2-3; CDR3aa: CPSSLASVPQGKQYF
len: 14; v_gene: TRBV20-1; j_gene: TRBJ2-5; CDR3aa: CTARGGRMQETQYF
len: 13; v_gene: TRBV6-2/TRBV6-3; j_gene: TRBJ2-7; CDR3aa: CASLELGGYEQYF
len: 19; v_gene: TRBV4-2; j_gene: TRBJ2-7; CDR3aa: CASSPQWGLGLAGVYEQYF
len: 12; v_gene: TRBV10-3; j_gene: TRBJ2-2; CDR3aa: CAIKANTGELFF
len: 14; v_gene: TRBV21-1; j_gene: TRBJ1-6; CDR3aa: CASSTRNGNSPLHF
len: 16; v_gene: TRBV4-3; j_gene: TRBJ2-2; CDR3aa: CASSQDTGRDTGELFF
len: 15; v_gene: TRBV6-5; j_gene: TRBJ1-4; CDR3aa: CASRPRDQSNEKLFF
len: 15; v_gene: TRBV4-3; j_gene: TRBJ2-7; CDR3aa: CASSHASSGSYEQYF
len: 16; v_gene: TRBV24-1; j_gene: TRBJ2-1; CDR3aa: CATSDRRQGASSEQFF
len: 12; v_gene: TRBV20-1; j_gene: TRBJ1-5; CDR3aa: CSARDDPGPQHF
len: 13; v_gene: TRBV7-9; j_gene: TRBJ2-2; CDR3aa: CASSPPVTGELFF
len: 13; v_gene: TRBV28; j_gene: TRBJ2-7; CDR3aa: CASSLGQGHEQYF
len: 13; v_gene: TRBV6-5; j_gene: TRBJ2-1; CDR3aa: CASSYSEGLEQFF
len: 16; v_gene: TRBV11-3; j_gene: TRBJ2-1; CDR3aa: CASSTRGPGSYNEQFF
len: 12; v_gene: TRBV29-1; j_gene: TRBJ1-2; CDR3aa: CSVETREGGYTF
len: 16; v_gene: TRBV9; j_gene: TRBJ1-6; CDR3aa: CASSPGGSSYNSPLHF
len: 13; v_gene: TRBV10-3; j_gene: TRBJ2-2; CDR3aa: CAISFGQPGELFF
len: 10; v_gene: TRBV5-1; j_gene: TRBJ1-2; CDR3aa: CASSFDGYTF
len: 13; v_gene: TRBV4-3; j_gene: TRBJ1-4; CDR3aa: CASSQKRAEKLFF
len: 15; v_gene: TRBV5-6; j_gene: TRBJ2-3; CDR3aa: CASSLSGGATDTQYF
len: 17; v_gene: TRBV20-1; j_gene: TRBJ2-3; CDR3aa: CSARPYRDRGHTDTQYF
len: 16; v_gene: TRBV20-1; j_gene: TRBJ2-1; CDR3aa: CSARVIAGGRYNEQFF
len: 12; v_gene: TRBV27; j_gene: TRBJ2-7; CDR3aa: CASSSPRKEQYF
len: 16; v_gene: TRBV4-3; j_gene: TRBJ2-3; CDR3aa: CASSQEVAGTTDTQYF
len: 13; v_gene: TRBV6-2/TRBV6-3; j_gene: TRBJ2-5; CDR3aa: CASLSGRQETQYF
len: 17; v_gene: TRBV15; j_gene: TRBJ2-5; CDR3aa: CATSPHPRLAGEETQYF